The clone carrying this T cell receptor (beta chain) was seen a handful of times. Its antigen is undetermined. A J-beta primer mix and a sample-barcoded 5' primer were used in a second PCR of roughly 7 to 12 cycles. TCRdb passed the 5' RACE reads through MiXCR, listing each CDR3 protein once. The table has about 1.1 million distinct CDR3 sequences, around two fifths seen once; the top ten hold 13%. The data were obtained in a study of blood T cells in healthy people across ages. Per germline, CDR1 SQVTM and CDR2 ANQGSEA. Trimming left V 6 bases short and J 1 base short, with 12 bases between. The CDR3 runs 13 residues. Study-level points and caveats: Researchers report that TCR beta diversity correlated strongly with naive T cell percentage.

This sequence joins TRBV29-1 and TRBJ1-1; perhaps TRBD1 as D (6 bases). The sequence derives from a man between 18 and 29 years old in good health. Sequences were obtained from blood. CDR3 sequence (DNA): TGCAGCGTGGGCGACAGGACGAACACTGAAGCTTTCTTT. Protein: CSVGDRTNTEAFF.